The 20 T cell receptor beta chains in this list originate from one sample, sequenced in a study of tumor-infiltrating lymphocytes in localized non-small cell lung cancer. Only in-frame clones appear in the TCRdb table, and some are missing; sequencing was by immunoSEQ multiplex PCR. The top ten hold approximately 10% of the sample, which has about 7,000 clones, around 82% seen once. The sequencing sample was made of lung tumor tissue. The receptors originated from a human donor with non-small cell lung cancer.

The V gene is TRBV29-1, the J gene TRBJ2-1; maybe TRBD1 (5 bases). Between the trimmed V and J ends, which lost 4 bases and 9 bases, there was a span of 10 bases. CDR3 size: 11 residues. Per germline, CDR1 SQVTM and CDR2 ANQGSEA. The CDR3, as DNA: TGCAGCGTTGTAGGGGCAGTTGAGCAGTTCTTC. It codes for CSVVGAVEQFF.

The rearrangement links TRBV6-5 to TRBJ1-2; D unclear. Trimming removed 6 bases at V and 4 bases at J, with 15 bases between. This CDR3 comprises 14 residues. CDR1 is MNHEY, CDR2 SVGAGI, per germline. The CDR3 loop reads CASRDSTVTYGYTF. The DNA for the CDR3 is TGTGCCAGCAGGGATTCCACAGTTACCTATGGCTACACCTTC.

The rearrangement joins TRBV4-1 to TRBJ2-7, with a possible D match to TRBD2 (6 bases). Trimming cost V 0 bases and J 2 bases, with 11 bases left between them. Germline V gene data show CDR1 as MGHRA and CDR2 as YSYEKL. The CDR3 is 15 amino acids. This CDR3 reads CASSQDSGGTYEQYF. The CDR3 bases are TGCGCCAGCAGCCAAGATTCTGGCGGGACCTACGAGCAGTACTTC.

This clone was detected only a few times. The chain recombines TRBV5-1 with TRBJ1-1; D is unresolved. V was cut by 0 bases and J by 0 bases, with 3 bases left in between. The germline V gene has CDR1 SGHRS and CDR2 YFSETQ. CDR3 length equals 13 residues. CDR3 nucleotide sequence: TGCGCCAGCAGCTTGGGGGTGAACACTGAAGCTTTCTTT. Its translation: CASSLGVNTEAFF.

The gene calls are TRBV5-5 and TRBJ1-2, with D hard to call. The V end was cut by 1 base, the J end by 0 bases, with 10 bases between. This CDR3 is 15 amino acids long. Germline loops: CDR1 SGHKS, CDR2 YYEKEE (reference sequence). This chain's CDR3 is CASSLKMGTNYGYTF. Written as DNA, the CDR3 is TGTGCCAGCAGCTTGAAAATGGGGACTAACTATGGCTACACCTTC.

This clone has a handful of counts. CDR3 nucleotides: TGTGCCAGCAGTGAAAGACCCCAGTCCCAAGAGACCCAGTACTTC. As protein: CASSERPQSQETQYF. The chain recombines TRBV6-1 with TRBJ2-5; the D is unclear. With 2 bases removed from V and 1 base from J, the gap between germline ends came to 11 bases. Germline CDR1 reads MNHNS; CDR2 reads SASEGT. The CDR3 length is 15 residues.

The rearrangement joins TRBV5-1 to TRBJ2-7; TRBD1 might be the D (6 bases). The germline V gene has CDR1 SGHRS and CDR2 YFSETQ. The V end lost 4 bases, the J end lost 2 bases, and 16 bases lay between the germline ends. This CDR3 has 15 amino acids. The CDR3 region is CASSRGTDHTYEQYF. CDR3 bases: TGCGCCAGCAGCAGGGGGACGGACCATACCTACGAGCAGTACTTC.

The chain has TRBV5-1 and TRBJ2-3; 9 bases fit TRBD2. With 4 bases clipped from V and 5 bases from J, the junction kept 8 bases outside the gene matches. This CDR3 has 15 amino acids. Per the germline V gene, CDR1 is SGHRS and CDR2 is YFSETQ. As DNA, the CDR3 is TGCGCCAGCAGCCTTAGCGGGAGTACGAGAGATACGCAGTATTTT. Translated, it gives CASSLSGSTRDTQYF.

This clone has a handful of counts. The rearrangement joins TRBV10-3 to TRBJ1-2; unclear D gene. V was cut by 0 bases and J by 4 bases, with 3 bases left in between. Germline V lookup: CDR1 ENHRY, CDR2 SYGVKD. This CDR3 has 12 amino acids. The CDR3 bases are TGTGCCATCAGTGAGTCATCCTATGGCTACACCTTC. Its translation is CAISESSYGYTF.

CDR3 in DNA: TGTGCCAGCAGCCAAGTATCGGATACGGGATATAGCTACACCTTC. Protein sequence: CASSQVSDTGYSYTF. The V call is TRBV4-2, the J call TRBJ1-2; no clear D. Trimming stripped 1 base from V and 9 bases from J, with 18 bases between. The CDR3 contains 15 residues. In germline, CDR1 is LGHNA, CDR2 YNFKEQ.

The genes are TRBV10-1 and TRBJ2-5; a possible D gene is TRBD1 (5 bases). CDR3 length: 14 amino acids. V was cut by 0 bases and J by 5 bases, with 10 bases left in between. Germline CDR1 and CDR2: WNHNN and SYGVQD (reference sequence). CDR3 in DNA: TGCGCCAGCAGTGAGTCGTCAGGGTCGGAGACCCAGTACTTC. It is translated as CASSESSGSETQYF.

V gene TRBV7-9 combines with J gene TRBJ1-2; a possible D gene is TRBD1 (5 bases). The CDR3 runs to 13 residues. Trimming cost V 3 bases and J 8 bases, with 13 bases left between them. Germline lookup yields CDR1 SEHNR and CDR2 FQNEAQ (reference sequence). The CDR3 coding sequence is TGTGCCAGCAGCTTCGAACAGGCAGTAGGCTACACCTTC. Encoded protein: CASSFEQAVGYTF.

The J gene is TRBJ2-3, the V gene TRBV5-1; 10 bases align to TRBD2. With V trimmed by 6 bases and J by 1 base, 5 bases remained unmatched. CDR3 length equals 15 residues. Germline V gene data show CDR1 as SGHRS and CDR2 as YFSETQ. CDR3 DNA: TGCGCCAGCACCTTAGCGGGAGGAGGCACAGATACGCAGTATTTT. It encodes CASTLAGGGTDTQYF.

This rearrangement joins TRBV6-5 to TRBJ1-3; D gene unclear. Germline CDR1 is MNHEY and CDR2 is SVGAGI. V lost 0 bases, J lost 3 bases, and 9 bases lay in between. The CDR3 totals 15 residues. The CDR3 here is CASSYSERLGNTIYF. Written as DNA, the CDR3 is TGTGCCAGCAGTTACTCGGAAAGGCTTGGAAACACCATATATTTT.

The chain has TRBV15 and TRBJ1-5, with TRBD1 matching 10 bases. V shed 5 bases, J shed 5 bases, and the junction held 0 bases outside the gene matches. From germline, CDR1 is LNHNV and CDR2 YYDKDF (reference sequence). This CDR3 comprises 13 residues. In DNA form, the CDR3 reads TGTGCCACCAGCGGACAGGGGGATCAGCCCCAGCATTTT. Amino acids: CATSGQGDQPQHF.

The V and J genes are TRBV2 and TRBJ1-1, with a possible D match to TRBD1 (6 bases). Germline CDR1 reads SNHLY; CDR2 reads FYNNEI. The CDR3 runs to 12 residues. The V end lost 7 bases, the J end lost 10 bases, and 16 bases lay between the germline ends. The CDR3 nucleotides are TGTGCCAGCAATACAGGGACCCGGGGAGCTTTCTTT. It yields the protein CASNTGTRGAFF. Full variable domain (rest looked up from reference TRBV2 and TRBJ1-1): EPEVTQTPSHQVTQMGQEVILRCVPISNHLYFYWYRQILGQKVEFLVSFYNNEISEKSEIFDDQFSVERPDGSNFTLKIRSTKLEDSAMYFCASNTGTRGAFFGQGTRLTVV.

This clone was seen more than once but under ten times. This chain connects TRBV4-1 to TRBJ1-2; a possible D gene is TRBD1 (5 bases). This CDR3 has 14 residues. V gave up 0 bases and J gave up 7 bases, with 12 bases separating them. The V gene's germline CDR1 is MGHRA and CDR2 YSYEKL. CDR3 sequence reads: CASSQDRGRSGYTF. Written as DNA, the CDR3 is TGCGCCAGCAGCCAAGATCGGGGCAGAAGTGGCTACACCTTC.

The chain employs TRBV5-1 and TRBJ2-5; D is uncertain. V was cut by 4 bases and J by 2 bases, with 6 bases left in between. The germline CDR1 and CDR2 sequences are SGHRS and YFSETQ. This CDR3 region has 12 residues. CDR3 amino acids: CASSLGQETQYF. CDR3 nucleotide sequence: TGCGCCAGCAGCCTTGGGCAAGAGACCCAGTACTTC. The full variable domain, rest sourced from reference TRBV5-1 and TRBJ2-5, is KAGVTQTPRYLIKTRGQQVTLSCSPISGHRSVSWYQQTPGQGLQFLFEYFSETQRNKGNFPGRFSGRQFSNSRSEMNVSTLELGDSALYLCASSLGQETQYFGPGTRLLVL.

J is TRBJ1-2 and V is TRBV28; D unclear. This CDR3 region has 14 residues. Germline V CDR1 and CDR2: MDHEN, SYDVKM. Between the trimmed V and J ends, which lost 2 bases and 4 bases, there was a span of 11 bases. Here the CDR3 DNA reads TGTGCCAGCAGTTTACTGGACGTTATCTATGGCTACACCTTC. Protein sequence: CASSLLDVIYGYTF.

V gene TRBV15 combines with J gene TRBJ1-5; D may be TRBD1 (5 bases). Deletions cut 5 bases from V and 6 bases from J, with 17 bases between. The CDR3 is 15 residues long. CDR1 is LNHNV, CDR2 YYDKDF, per germline (reference sequence). DNA of the CDR3: TGTGCCACCAGCGGGGATCGGGGGGAAGGTCAGCCCCAGCATTTT. This gives the protein CATSGDRGEGQPQHF.